This TCR beta chain is from a study of blood T cell repertoires in COVID-19. The CDR3 has 12 amino acids. Germline V gene data show CDR1 as SGHTA and CDR2 as FQGNSA. Sequenced by immunoSEQ multiplex PCR; TCRdb stores in-frame clones only, minus some. The repertoire holds approximately 410,000 clones, just over 85% seen once, with 1.4% to 1.5% in the top ten. For this clone: An end of the junction differs from the germline gene, which may be a read error.

The receptor was derived from a woman in her 30s with active or convalescent COVID-19. The sample comprised peripheral blood. This chain uses TRBV7-2 with TRBJ1-1, with unresolved D. Written as DNA, the CDR3 is TGTGCCAGCAGCCAGAGAGACACTCTCCGGATCTTT. Protein sequence: CASSQRDTLRIF.